A single sample gave rise to the 14 T cell receptor beta chains below, sequenced in a study of cytomegalovirus exposure and HLA in healthy donors. The PCR ran on 60 Vbeta and 13 Jbeta primers. Assay used: immunoSEQ multiplex PCR; TCRdb lists only in-frame clones, some missing. Altogether 130,000 or so clones are present, around 79% being singletons, with the ten largest covering around 1.3%. Sequencing was carried out using PBMCs. These receptors were collected from a woman aged 40 to 55 in good health and CMV-seronegative.

Details on this clone: Other DNA sequences in this specimen translate into the identical CDR3. This sequence joins TRBV6-5 and TRBJ1-5; D is possibly TRBD1 (6 bases). This CDR3 comprises 12 residues. Germline V CDR1 and CDR2: MNHEY, SVGAGI. Written as DNA, the CDR3 is TGTGTCTCACAGGGACCCAATCAGCCCCAGCATTTT. Translation gives CVSQGPNQPQHF.

J is TRBJ2-1 and V is TRBV27, with 12 bases that match TRBD2. The V and J ends lost 6 bases and 10 bases, in that order; junction bases with no gene match: 22. Germline lookup yields CDR1 MNHEY and CDR2 SMNVEV (reference sequence). This CDR3 region has 19 residues. The CDR3 nucleotides read TGTGCCAGCAGCCTACGGCCTAGCGGGGGGGCCATCGGTTCGCGGGAGCAGTTCTTC. Amino acid sequence: CASSLRPSGGAIGSREQFF.

The chain couples TRBV9 to TRBJ1-1; 11 bases align to TRBD1. The CDR3 loop spans 16 amino acids. Germline V CDR1 and CDR2: SGDLS, YYNGEE. Trimming took 5 bases from V and 5 from J; bases not matched to a gene: 11. The CDR3 region is CASSRTGDRGGTEAFF. The CDR3 bases are TGTGCCAGCAGTCGTACCGGGGACAGGGGGGGGACTGAAGCTTTCTTT.

This sequence joins TRBV21-1 and TRBJ1-1. TRBV21-1 has pseudogene status. This CDR3 spans 15 amino acids. The CDR3 DNA is TGTGCCAGCAGCACTCGACCGGGGGTGAACACTGAAGCTTTCTTT. Amino acids: CASSTRPGVNTEAFF.

The CDR3 nucleotides read TGCGCCAGCAGCCACGTCCCCTCGTACGGGGAAGCTTTCTTT. As protein: CASSHVPSYGEAFF. This sequence joins TRBV5-1 and TRBJ1-1; the D is unclear. The germline CDR1 and CDR2 sequences are SGHRS and YFSETQ. This CDR3 comprises 14 residues. V dropped 4 bases and J dropped 8 bases, with 18 bases sitting between them.

A single count supports this clone. This chain links TRBV7-2 with TRBJ1-2, with D unresolved. This CDR3 spans 17 amino acids. Germline V gene lookup returns CDR1 SGHTA and CDR2 FQGNSA. The V and J ends lost 5 bases and 3 bases respectively, with 22 bases between them. CDR3 sequence reads: CASSVYHPKPLYYGYTF. CDR3 coding DNA: TGTGCCAGCAGCGTGTACCACCCCAAGCCCCTTTACTATGGCTACACCTTC.

In this sample, this clone turned up once. V usage is TRBV19 and J usage is TRBJ1-5; 7 bases are a match to TRBD1. J gave up 6 bases and V 3 bases, and 8 bases lay outside the gene matches. The CDR3 covers 15 residues. Germline V gene sequence: CDR1 LNHDA, CDR2 SQIVND (reference sequence). Here the CDR3 DNA reads TGTGCCAGTAGTATGGGTGGACAGGTTTCTCAGCCCCAGCATTTT. Amino acid sequence: CASSMGGQVSQPQHF.

This clone was picked up one time. V gene TRBV28 combines with J gene TRBJ2-7, with D possibly being TRBD1 (6 bases). Germline values: CDR1 MDHEN, CDR2 SYDVKM. Deletions cut 3 bases from V and 9 bases from J, with 15 bases between. The CDR3 length is 13 residues. DNA for the CDR3: TGTGCCAGCAGTTTGGGCTACAGGGCAAGGCAGTACTTC. Protein sequence: CASSLGYRARQYF.

This clone has only a few counts. The gene calls are TRBV4-2 and TRBJ2-1; 13 nucleotides match TRBD2. Germline values: CDR1 LGHNA, CDR2 YNFKEQ. This CDR3 is 15 amino acids long. The junction had 7 bases not matched to a gene; V was cut back by 0 bases and J by 14 bases. The CDR3 nucleotides read TGTGCCAGCAGCCAAGATGGGACTAGCGGGGAACAAAAGTTCTTC. Translated: CASSQDGTSGEQKFF.

The chain joins TRBV7-9 to TRBJ1-5; no firm D call. Germline lookup yields CDR1 SEHNR and CDR2 FQNEAQ (reference sequence). The CDR3 is made up of 12 amino acids. V lost 5 bases to trimming and J lost 2 bases, with 4 bases between them. The CDR3 nucleotides read TGTGCCAGCAGCCGAGGCAATCAGCCCCAGCATTTT. Protein product: CASSRGNQPQHF.

The chain uses TRBV4-1 and TRBJ1-2, with 8 bases that match TRBD1. CDR3 size: 16 residues. Germline V gene lookup returns CDR1 MGHRA and CDR2 YSYEKL. With V trimmed by 2 bases and J by 8 bases, 13 bases remained unmatched. The DNA of the CDR3 is TGCGCCAGCAGCCAACCAGTGGATAGGACAGGGAGAGGCTACACCTTC. Translating gives CASSQPVDRTGRGYTF.

V usage is TRBV2 and J usage is TRBJ1-5, with TRBD1 as a possible D gene (6 bases). CDR1 is SNHLY, CDR2 FYNNEI, per germline. V lost 5 bases to trimming and J lost 1 base, with 15 bases between them. This CDR3 is 16 amino acids long. This CDR3 is CASSPLGAPSNQPQHF. DNA of the CDR3: TGTGCCAGCAGTCCCCTGGGGGCCCCAAGCAATCAGCCCCAGCATTTT.

CDR3 amino acids: CASSMGDRGYEQYF. CDR3 in DNA: TGTGCCAGTAGTATGGGGGACAGGGGCTACGAGCAGTACTTC. The chain is built from TRBV19 and TRBJ2-7; 10 bases agree with TRBD1. The CDR3 has 14 residues. CDR1 and CDR2 from the germline V gene are LNHDA and SQIVND (reference sequence). J gave up 3 bases and V 3 bases, and 2 bases lay outside the gene matches.

The rearrangement joins TRBV19 to TRBJ2-7; weak D call: TRBD1 (5 bases). The CDR3 sequence is 14 residues long. The germline V gene has CDR1 LNHDA and CDR2 SQIVND (reference sequence). The V end was cut by 3 bases, the J end by 2 bases, with 11 bases between. This chain's CDR3 is CASSIQGSTYEQYF. In DNA, the CDR3 is TGTGCCAGTAGTATTCAGGGCTCCACCTACGAGCAGTACTTC.